This T cell receptor (beta chain) appears in the sequencing data of a study of blood T cell repertoires in COVID-19. The wider study: Whether acute or convalescent, the COVID-19 samples came from the United States, Italy and Spain. PBMCs, B-cell-depleted T cells, or T cells were the source of the cDNA or gDNA that made up the material.

V shed 6 bases and J 0 bases; nucleotides not matched to a gene: 14. Germline V gene lookup returns CDR1 LNHDA and CDR2 SQIVND (reference sequence). The CDR3 runs to 20 residues. As processed by the authors: Cell counts per sample came from amplifying reference gene primers. TCRdb's copy holds only in-frame clones and misses some; the assay was immunoSEQ multiplex PCR. The V and J calls and clone size were taken over from that table, and D and trimming were inferred from the DNA. The table lists 18,000 or so clones, 75% to 85% of them singletons. The chain couples TRBV19 to TRBJ2-4; 13 bases match TRBD2. This TCR derives from a man older than 75 with acute or convalescent COVID-19. Material: peripheral blood. The CDR3 DNA sequence: TGTGCCAGTAGCACCTCCCCAACTAGCGGGGGGGCTTTAGCCAAAAACATTCAGTACTTC. Translating it yields CASSTSPTSGGALAKNIQYF.